Following are 17 T cell receptor beta chains from one sample sequenced in a study of T cell changes during pregnancy in multiple sclerosis. Repertoires were generated with immunoSEQ multiplex PCR, while TCRdb's copy carries only in-frame clones and drops some. The sample consists of around 41,000 clones, roughly 93% of them appearing once. Sequenced input: PBMCs (not recorded whether the cells were cultured). These receptors were collected from a female donor with multiple sclerosis, enrolled in a pregnancy study.

This chain uses TRBV6-5 with TRBJ1-1, with 9 positions matching TRBD1. Trimming at V came to 6 bases and at J to 4 bases, leaving 9 bases not matched to a gene. CDR3 length: 15 residues. Germline V CDR1 and CDR2: MNHEY, SVGAGI. CDR3 in amino acids: CASSPLQGAGTEAFF. The CDR3 nucleotides are TGTGCCAGCAGCCCACTACAGGGGGCGGGCACTGAAGCTTTCTTT.

The chain combines TRBV7-2 with TRBJ1-4; D gene unclear. Germline CDR1 and CDR2: SGHTA and FQGNSA. Between the trimmed V and J ends, which lost 5 bases and 8 bases, there was a span of 15 bases. This CDR3 is 14 amino acids long. CDR3 sequence reads: CASSLGSGKEKLFF. The CDR3 coding sequence is TGTGCCAGCAGCCTAGGATCCGGGAAGGAAAAACTGTTTTTT. Full variable domain (rest looked up from reference TRBV7-2 and TRBJ1-4): GAGVSQSPSNKVTEKGKDVELRCDPISGHTALYWYRQSLGQGLEFLIYFQGNSAPDKSGLPSDRFSAERTGGSVSTLTIQRTQQEDSAVYLCASSLGSGKEKLFFGSGTQLSVL.

Only a few counts were recorded for this clone. The V and J genes are TRBV10-3 and TRBJ2-7; 11 bases agree with TRBD2. Germline trimming cut 0 bases from V and 4 bases from J; bases unmatched to any gene: 8. This CDR3 is built from 17 residues. Per the germline V gene, CDR1 is ENHRY and CDR2 is SYGVKD. CDR3 DNA: TGTGCCATCAGTGAGTCACTAGCGGGAGTGGGTAGGTACGAGCAGTACTTC. Protein sequence: CAISESLAGVGRYEQYF.

A single count supports this clone. The J gene is TRBJ1-5, the V gene TRBV7-9; the match to TRBD1 covers 9 bases. The CDR3 has 19 residues. CDR1 SEHNR and CDR2 FQNEAQ come from the germline V gene (reference sequence). V shed 5 bases and J 5 bases; nucleotides not matched to a gene: 19. Here the CDR3 DNA reads TGTGCCAGCAGCAAGCACCGGGACAGGGATCCCAAAGAGCATCAGCCCCAGCATTTT. Protein sequence: CASSKHRDRDPKEHQPQHF.

Here the CDR3 DNA reads TGTGCCAGCAGCTCCTATAGCGAAAAACTGTTTTTT. Translated, it gives CASSSYSEKLFF. The rearrangement joins TRBV11-2 to TRBJ1-4; no clear D gene. The germline V gene encodes CDR1 SGHAT and CDR2 FQNNGV. This CDR3 is built from 12 residues. Trimming took 4 bases from V and 8 from J, leaving 8 bases between them.

The chain links TRBV29-1 to TRBJ1-1, with D unresolved. The germline CDR1 and CDR2 sequences are SQVTM and ANQGSEA. This CDR3 comprises 13 residues. V was cut by 4 bases and J by 1 base, with 10 bases left in between. Here the CDR3 reads CSVVILGNTEAFF. Here the CDR3 DNA reads TGCAGCGTTGTCATTTTGGGGAACACTGAAGCTTTCTTT.

The chain recombines TRBV7-8 with TRBJ2-5; D perhaps matches TRBD2 (6 bases). V lost 5 bases and J lost 2, with 15 bases in between. CDR1 and CDR2 (germline): SGHVS, FQNEAQ. The CDR3 extends over 15 amino acids. The CDR3 here is CASSPSFAGQETQYF. CDR3 DNA: TGTGCCAGCAGCCCGAGCTTCGCGGGACAAGAGACCCAGTACTTC.

The chain employs TRBV7-8 and TRBJ2-3; D is perhaps TRBD1 (6 bases). This CDR3 has 13 amino acids. The ends were cut back, 0 bases at V and 7 bases at J, with 8 bases in the middle. Germline V gene lookup returns CDR1 SGHVS and CDR2 FQNEAQ. CDR3 region: CASSLAGQHTQYF. For the CDR3, the DNA is TGTGCCAGCAGCTTAGCGGGACAACATACGCAGTATTTT.

This chain links TRBV18 with TRBJ2-7, with D possibly being TRBD1 or TRBD2 (5 bases each). CDR1 and CDR2 from the germline V gene are KGHSH and LQKENI. The ends were cut back, 1 base at V and 3 bases at J, with 10 bases in the middle. The CDR3 has 14 residues. Written as DNA, the CDR3 is TGTGCCAGCTCACCACAAGGGACCATCTACGAGCAGTACTTC. This gives the protein CASSPQGTIYEQYF.

This clone was detected once. The chain has TRBV5-6 and TRBJ2-3, with 12 bases fitting TRBD2. The CDR3 is 16 residues long. Unmatched junction bases numbered 3, after V lost 2 bases and J lost 2 bases. Germline assignment: CDR1 SGHDT and CDR2 YYEEEE. The CDR3 sequence: CASSFLAGGFTDTQYF. CDR3 coding DNA: TGTGCCAGCAGCTTCCTAGCGGGAGGGTTCACAGATACGCAGTATTTT. Full variable domain (remainder filled in from reference TRBV5-6 and TRBJ2-3): DAGVTQSPTHLIKTRGQQVTLRCSPKSGHDTVSWYQQALGQGPQFIFQYYEEEERQRGNFPDRFSGHQFPNYSSELNVNALLLGDSALYLCASSFLAGGFTDTQYFGPGTRLTVL.

The genes are TRBV28 and TRBJ2-5; 10 bases are a match to TRBD2. With 2 bases clipped from V and 3 bases from J, the junction kept 12 bases outside the gene matches. CDR1 and CDR2 from the germline V gene are MDHEN and SYDVKM. The CDR3 covers 18 residues. The CDR3 nucleotides read TGTGCCAGCAGTTTACTCGGGGCGAGCGGGAGGGGGGAAGAGACCCAGTACTTC. It translates to CASSLLGASGRGEETQYF.

The count of this clone is one. This sequence joins TRBV4-1 and TRBJ1-5, with TRBD1 as a possible D gene (6 bases). Germline V CDR1 and CDR2: MGHRA, YSYEKL. The CDR3 totals 15 residues. V was trimmed by 3 bases and J by 7 bases, leaving 16 bases between them. The CDR3 here is CASSHLGGGTQPQHF. CDR3 DNA sequence: TGCGCCAGCAGCCACTTAGGGGGGGGCACCCAGCCCCAGCATTTT.

The CDR3 DNA sequence: TGTGCCAGCTCACCGGACAGGAGAAACACCGGGGAGCTGTTTTTT. Amino acid sequence: CASSPDRRNTGELFF. This rearrangement joins TRBV18 to TRBJ2-2, with TRBD1 matching over 7 bases. The CDR3 runs to 15 residues. In germline, CDR1 is KGHSH, CDR2 LQKENI. V lost 3 bases, J lost 2 bases, and 3 bases stayed unmatched. Using reference TRBV18 and TRBJ2-2 for the parts outside the CDR3, the full variable domain is NAGVMQNPRHLVRRRGQEARLRCSPMKGHSHVYWYRQLPEEGLKFMVYLQKENIIDESGMPKERFSAEFPKEGPSILRIQQVVRGDSAAYFCASSPDRRNTGELFFGEGSRLTVL.

V usage is TRBV30 and J usage is TRBJ1-1, with a possible D match to TRBD1 (6 bases). Germline-derived CDR1 and CDR2 are GTSNPN and SVGIG (reference sequence). V was pared by 3 bases and J by 0 bases, with 11 bases between. The CDR3 sequence is 14 residues long. This chain's CDR3 is CAWRTTGLNTEAFF. In nucleotides, the CDR3 is TGTGCCTGGAGGACTACAGGGCTGAACACTGAAGCTTTCTTT.

This clone has a single count. V usage is TRBV9 and J usage is TRBJ2-1; D perhaps matches TRBD2 (5 bases). V lost 6 bases to trimming and J lost 4 bases, with 14 bases between them. Per the germline V gene, CDR1 is SGDLS and CDR2 is YYNGEE. The CDR3 contains 14 residues. CDR3 nucleotide sequence: TGTGCCAGCACCAGGAGGCTGGATTACAATGAGCAGTTCTTC. This translates into CASTRRLDYNEQFF. The entire variable domain, with the rest obtained from reference TRBV9 and TRBJ2-1, is as follows: DSGVTQTPKHLITATGQRVTLRCSPRSGDLSVYWYQQSLDQGLQFLIQYYNGEERAKGNILERFSAQQFPDLHSELNLSSLELGDSALYFCASTRRLDYNEQFFGPGTRLTVL.

The chain couples TRBV6-6 to TRBJ2-7; D unclear. The germline gives CDR1 MNHNY, CDR2 SVGAGI (reference sequence). Trimming pared 7 bases from V and 2 bases from J, leaving 15 bases between. The CDR3 is 14 residues long. The CDR3 spells CASTLGGEAYEQYF. CDR3 nucleotide sequence: TGTGCCAGCACCCTGGGCGGAGAAGCCTACGAGCAGTACTTC.

V is TRBV4-1 and J is TRBJ2-3, with D possibly being TRBD1 (5 bases). This CDR3 region has 15 residues. Germline V gene sequence: CDR1 MGHRA, CDR2 YSYEKL. The V end lost 0 bases, the J end lost 2 bases, and 9 bases lay between the germline ends. The CDR3 spells CASSQDDSHTDTQYF. The CDR3 DNA reads as TGCGCCAGCAGCCAAGACGACAGTCACACAGATACGCAGTATTTT.